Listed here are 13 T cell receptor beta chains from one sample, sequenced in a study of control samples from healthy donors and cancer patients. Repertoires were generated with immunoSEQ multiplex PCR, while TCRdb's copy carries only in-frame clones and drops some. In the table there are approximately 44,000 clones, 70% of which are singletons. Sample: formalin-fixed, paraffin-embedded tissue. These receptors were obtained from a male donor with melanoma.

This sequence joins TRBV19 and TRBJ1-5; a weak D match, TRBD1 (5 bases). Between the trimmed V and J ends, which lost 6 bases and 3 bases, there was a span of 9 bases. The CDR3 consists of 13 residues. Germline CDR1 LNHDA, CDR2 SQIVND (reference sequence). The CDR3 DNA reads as TGTGCCAGTAGCGGGGCAGTCAATCAGCCCCAGCATTTT. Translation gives CASSGAVNQPQHF. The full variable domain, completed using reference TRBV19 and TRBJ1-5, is DGGITQSPKYLFRKEGQNVTLSCEQNLNHDAMYWYRQDPGQGLRLIYYSQIVNDFQKGDIAEGYSVSREKKESFPLTVTSAQKNPTAFYLCASSGAVNQPQHFGDGTRLSIL.

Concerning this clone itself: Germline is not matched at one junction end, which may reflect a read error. CDR3 bases: TGTGCCAGCAACTCCGGGACAGGGTCAGATATGCAGTATTTT. This sequence encodes CASNSGTGSDMQYF. The V and J genes are TRBV5-4 and TRBJ2-3; 9 positions match TRBD1. This CDR3 has 14 residues. Germline V gene sequence: CDR1 SGHNT, CDR2 YYREEE (reference sequence).

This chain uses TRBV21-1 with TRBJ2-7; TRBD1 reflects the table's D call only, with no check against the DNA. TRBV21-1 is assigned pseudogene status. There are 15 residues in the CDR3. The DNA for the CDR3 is TGTGCCAGCAGCCAGAGACAGGGCCCCTCTTCCGAGCAGTACTTC. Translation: CASSQRQGPSSEQYF.

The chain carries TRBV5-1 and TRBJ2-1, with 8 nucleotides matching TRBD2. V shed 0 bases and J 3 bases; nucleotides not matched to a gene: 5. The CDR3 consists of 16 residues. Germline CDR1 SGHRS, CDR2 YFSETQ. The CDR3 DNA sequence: TGCGCCAGCAGCTTGGATTTAGCGGGGAGCTACAATGAGCAGTTCTTC. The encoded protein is CASSLDLAGSYNEQFF.

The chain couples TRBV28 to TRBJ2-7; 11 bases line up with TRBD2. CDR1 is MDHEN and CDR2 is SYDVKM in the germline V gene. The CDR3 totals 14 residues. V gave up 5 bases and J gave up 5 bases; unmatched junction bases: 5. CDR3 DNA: TGTGCCAGCAGTATACTAGCGGGAGCGAACGAGCAGTACTTC. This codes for CASSILAGANEQYF. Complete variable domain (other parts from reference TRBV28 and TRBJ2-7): DVKVTQSSRYLVKRTGEKVFLECVQDMDHENMFWYRQDPGLGLRLIYFSYDVKMKEKGDIPEGYSVSREKKERFSLILESASTNQTSMYLCASSILAGANEQYFGPGTRLTVT.

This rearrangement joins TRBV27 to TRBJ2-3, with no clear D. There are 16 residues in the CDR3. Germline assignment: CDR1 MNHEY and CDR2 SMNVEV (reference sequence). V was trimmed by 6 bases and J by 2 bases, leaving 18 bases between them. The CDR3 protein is CASRAQPDISTDTQYF. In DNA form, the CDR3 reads TGTGCCAGCAGGGCACAACCCGATATTTCCACAGATACGCAGTATTTT.

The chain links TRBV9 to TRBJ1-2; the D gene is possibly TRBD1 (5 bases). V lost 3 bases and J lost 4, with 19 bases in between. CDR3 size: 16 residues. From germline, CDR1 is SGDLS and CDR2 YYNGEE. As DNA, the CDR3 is TGTGCCAGCAGCGAAAGCGAATGGGGGGTTGGCTATGGCTACACCTTC. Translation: CASSESEWGVGYGYTF.

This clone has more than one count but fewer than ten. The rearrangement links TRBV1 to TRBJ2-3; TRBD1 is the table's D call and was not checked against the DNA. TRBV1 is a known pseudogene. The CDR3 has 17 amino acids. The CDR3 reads CTSSQTYRKGRTDTQYF. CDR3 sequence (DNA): TGCACCAGCAGCCAAACATACAGGAAAGGTCGCACAGATACGCAGTATTTT.

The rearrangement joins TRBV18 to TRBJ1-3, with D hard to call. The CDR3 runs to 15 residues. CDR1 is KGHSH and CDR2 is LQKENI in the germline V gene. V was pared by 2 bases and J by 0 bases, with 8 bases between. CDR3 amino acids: CASSPEVSSGNTIYF. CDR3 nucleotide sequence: TGTGCCAGCTCACCAGAGGTGAGCTCTGGAAACACCATATATTTT.

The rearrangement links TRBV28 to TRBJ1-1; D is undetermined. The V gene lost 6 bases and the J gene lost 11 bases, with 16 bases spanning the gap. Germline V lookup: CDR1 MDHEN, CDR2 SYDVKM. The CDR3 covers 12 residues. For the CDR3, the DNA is TGTGCCAGCAGGGCCCAAGTTATTGGTGCTTTCTTT. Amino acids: CASRAQVIGAFF.

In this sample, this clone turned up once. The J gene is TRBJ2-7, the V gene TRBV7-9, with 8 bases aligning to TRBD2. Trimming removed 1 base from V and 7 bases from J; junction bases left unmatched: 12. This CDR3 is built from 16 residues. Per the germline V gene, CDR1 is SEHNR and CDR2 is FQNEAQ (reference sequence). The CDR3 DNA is TGTGCCAGCAGCTTAGGGGGACTAGGGGGTGAAGAAGAGCAGTACTTC. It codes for CASSLGGLGGEEEQYF.

CDR3 region: CASSLNKGRETQYF. CDR3 coding DNA: TGTGCCAGCAGCTTAAACAAGGGGCGGGAGACCCAGTACTTC. The chain carries TRBV7-2 and TRBJ2-5; D might be TRBD1 (5 bases). CDR1 is SGHTA and CDR2 is FQGNSA in the germline V gene. V lost 2 bases and J 5 bases, leaving 12 bases between the germline ends. This CDR3 is 14 amino acids long.

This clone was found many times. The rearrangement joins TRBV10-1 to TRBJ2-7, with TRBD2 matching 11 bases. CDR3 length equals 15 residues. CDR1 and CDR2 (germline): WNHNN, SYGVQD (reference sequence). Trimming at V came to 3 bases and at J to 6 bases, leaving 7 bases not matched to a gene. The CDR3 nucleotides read TGCGCCAGCAGTGATATTAGCGGGAGGGCCGGCGAGCAGTACTTC. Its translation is CASSDISGRAGEQYF.